Below are 24 T cell receptor beta chains sequenced from a single sample in a study of neurological immune-mediated disorders (dated by TCRdb to between 2018 and 2021). The library relied on 5' RACE. This sample was sequenced with an Illumina HiSeq 2500. Using fastp at Q25 and MiXCR, TCRdb reprocessed the public reads and kept productive beta chains. Rows with one shared CDR3 protein collapse into an entry with the most common genes and DNA. This sample gives about 65,000 distinct CDR3 sequences in total; 4.1% of them show up just once. In total, the top ten clones hold about 2.6% of the sample. The sequenced sample was PBMCs. The receptors here all came from a man aged 45-65 years with multiple sclerosis.

This clonotype was seen repeatedly, ten times or more. The V and J genes are TRBV20-1 and TRBJ1-6, with 11 bases matching TRBD1. Germline loops: CDR1 DFQATT, CDR2 SNEGSKA (reference sequence). CDR3 length equals 17 residues. V lost 6 bases and J lost 6; bases outside the gene matches: 13. DNA of the CDR3: TGCAGTGCCGTCAGAGGGACAGGGGGACTGCGTAATTCACCCCTCCACTTT. As protein: CSAVRGTGGLRNSPLHF.

This clonotype was seen at least ten times. The rearrangement joins TRBV20-1 to TRBJ1-1; D uncertain. The length of the CDR3 is 13 residues. Trimming removed 3 bases at V and 3 bases at J, with 11 bases between. Germline V CDR1 and CDR2: DFQATT, SNEGSKA (reference sequence). CDR3 protein: CSARPVSYTEAFF. Written as DNA, the CDR3 is TGCAGTGCTAGGCCGGTCTCGTACACTGAAGCTTTCTTT.

In this sample, this clonotype turned up many times. The chain employs TRBV20-1 and TRBJ2-1; tentatively, D is TRBD2 (6 bases). Germline CDR1 and CDR2: DFQATT and SNEGSKA (reference sequence). V was trimmed by 2 bases and J by 7 bases, leaving 21 bases between them. The CDR3 contains 16 residues. DNA of the CDR3: TGCAGTGCTAGACCCCCCCCCTGGCGGGGCAAGAATGAGCAGTTCTTC. It codes for CSARPPPWRGKNEQFF.

This clonotype was seen repeatedly, ten times or more. The rearrangement links TRBV7-2 to TRBJ2-4; the match to TRBD2 covers 8 bases. Trimming took 5 bases from V and 1 from J; bases not matched to a gene: 19. Germline values: CDR1 SGHTA, CDR2 FQGNSA. The CDR3 consists of 20 residues. The CDR3 sequence is CASSPTGGVTSRMAKNIQYF. The DNA of the CDR3 is TGTGCCAGCAGCCCTACGGGGGGGGTGACCTCGCGAATGGCCAAAAACATTCAGTACTTC.

This clonotype was counted at least ten times. The J gene is TRBJ2-7, the V gene TRBV4-2; 9 bases match TRBD2. CDR1 and CDR2 from the germline V gene are LGHNA and YNFKEQ. The CDR3 sequence is 15 residues long. V was pared by 4 bases and J by 2 bases, with 6 bases of the junction left unmatched. CDR3 in amino acids: CASSRSGGHPYEQYF. The CDR3 nucleotides read TGTGCCAGCAGCCGTAGCGGGGGTCACCCCTACGAGCAGTACTTC.

In its sample, this clonotype was seen many times. This rearrangement joins TRBV29-1 to TRBJ1-1, with a weak D call TRBD1 (6 bases). The CDR3 loop spans 14 amino acids. In germline, CDR1 is SQVTM, CDR2 ANQGSEA. Deletions cut 3 bases from V and 0 bases from J, with 11 bases between. The CDR3, as DNA: TGCAGCGTTGAGGACAGCGAGATGAACACTGAAGCTTTCTTT. Protein sequence: CSVEDSEMNTEAFF.

This clonotype appeared many times. The chain combines TRBV5-1 with TRBJ1-1, with D perhaps matching TRBD1 (5 bases). This CDR3 is built from 13 residues. The germline V gene encodes CDR1 SGHRS and CDR2 YFSETQ. V lost 3 bases and J 3 bases, leaving 9 bases between the germline ends. CDR3 DNA: TGCGCCAGCAGCTCAACAGGTTACACTGAAGCTTTCTTT. This codes for CASSSTGYTEAFF.

This clonotype was seen many times. The chain carries TRBV4-1 and TRBJ2-7, with a weak D call TRBD1 (6 bases). Deletions cut 2 bases from V and 2 bases from J, with 10 bases between. The CDR3 spans 14 residues. CDR1 and CDR2 from the germline V gene are MGHRA and YSYEKL. The CDR3 here is CASSQRTGTYEQYV. CDR3 coding DNA: TGCGCCAGCAGCCAACGTACAGGGACCTACGAGCAGTACGTC.

This clonotype occurred many times. This chain links TRBV18 with TRBJ1-1; D possibly corresponds to TRBD1 (6 bases). V was clipped by 2 bases and J by 3 bases, with 7 bases between them. The CDR3 totals 13 residues. CDR1 is KGHSH, CDR2 LQKENI, per germline. CDR3 coding DNA: TGTGCCAGCTCACCAGACAGGCACACTGAAGCTTTCTTT. It codes for CASSPDRHTEAFF.

This clonotype has a count of ten or more. The chain carries TRBV7-3 and TRBJ2-3; no clear D. Trimming took 5 bases from V and 6 from J, leaving 12 bases between them. CDR1 and CDR2 from the germline V gene are SGHTA and FQGTGA. The CDR3 spans 13 residues. The CDR3 bases are TGTGCCAGCAGCACCTCTCCGGGCGATACGCAGTATTTT. Translation gives CASSTSPGDTQYF.

This clonotype came up many times. V is TRBV27 and J is TRBJ1-2; TRBD1 matches 9 bases. Germline trimming cut 6 bases from V and 4 bases from J; bases unmatched to any gene: 9. The CDR3 loop spans 15 amino acids. CDR1 is MNHEY and CDR2 is SMNVEV in the germline V gene (reference sequence). This CDR3 reads CASSLLTGGLYGYTF. CDR3 coding DNA: TGTGCCAGCAGCCTTTTGACAGGGGGGCTCTATGGCTACACCTTC.

This clonotype was detected ten times or more. This chain connects TRBV5-1 to TRBJ2-5, with 10 bases identical to TRBD2. Germline CDR1 and CDR2: SGHRS and YFSETQ. The junction had 8 bases not matched to a gene; V was cut back by 4 bases and J by 2 bases. The CDR3 is 16 residues long. CDR3: CASSLPSGGGQETQYF. DNA of the CDR3: TGCGCCAGCAGCCTCCCTAGCGGGGGTGGGCAAGAGACCCAGTACTTC.

This clonotype came up many times. This chain links TRBV5-1 with TRBJ2-5; D remains unclear. CDR1 and CDR2 (germline): SGHRS, YFSETQ. CDR3 length equals 14 residues. V lost 4 bases to trimming and J lost 2 bases, with 12 bases between them. CDR3 DNA sequence: TGCGCCAGCAGCCCCGGGTTAATACAAGAGACCCAGTACTTC. Translation: CASSPGLIQETQYF.

This clonotype has at least ten counts. V gene TRBV4-1 combines with J gene TRBJ2-7; tentative D call: TRBD1 (5 bases). The germline gives CDR1 MGHRA, CDR2 YSYEKL. There are 14 residues in the CDR3. Deletions cut 0 bases from V and 3 bases from J, with 9 bases between. This CDR3 reads CASSQEKGIYEQYF. Written as DNA, the CDR3 is TGCGCCAGCAGCCAAGAAAAGGGGATCTACGAGCAGTACTTC.

This clonotype was seen ten or more times. This chain links TRBV4-3 with TRBJ1-5; D may be TRBD1 (5 bases). Germline V lookup: CDR1 LGHNA, CDR2 YSLEER. The CDR3 has 15 amino acids. Trimming took 3 bases from V and 7 from J, leaving 16 bases between them. DNA of the CDR3: TGCGCCAGCAGCCAGGCCAGGGCAGCAGGGCAGCCCCAGCATTTT. It codes for CASSQARAAGQPQHF.

Ten or more counts support this clonotype. This chain connects TRBV25-1 to TRBJ2-1, with D perhaps TRBD1 (6 bases). CDR3 length: 15 amino acids. V gave up 3 bases and J gave up 1 base, with 10 bases separating them. CDR1 and CDR2 from the germline V gene are MGHDK and SYGVNS. As DNA, the CDR3 is TGTGCCAGCAGTGAGTTAGGACAGTCCTACAATGAGCAGTTCTTC. It specifies CASSELGQSYNEQFF.

As to this clonotype: One end of the junction fails to match germline, which may point to a read error. The chain combines TRBV5-1 with TRBJ1-3; the D is unclear. Germline assignment: CDR1 SGHRS and CDR2 YFSETQ. This CDR3 is 18 amino acids long. Here the CDR3 reads CASSLGRLEGYSGNTIYF. DNA for the CDR3: TGCGCCAGCAGCTTGGGTCGATTAGAAGGGTACTCTGGGAACACCATATATTTT. Filled out from reference TRBV5-1 and TRBJ1-3, the complete variable domain reads KAGVTQTPRYLIKTRGQQVTLSCSPISGHRSVSWYQQTPGQGLQFLFEYFSETQRNKGNFPGRFSGRQFSNSRSEMNVSTLELGDSALYLCASSLGRLEGYSGNTIYFGEGSWLTVV.

This clonotype was observed many times. This chain uses TRBV29-1 with TRBJ1-1; D remains ambiguous. CDR3 length: 13 amino acids. V was cut by 4 bases and J by 1 base, with 10 bases left in between. Germline-derived CDR1 and CDR2 are SQVTM and ANQGSEA. As DNA, the CDR3 is TGCAGCGTTGGCCTACAGCAGAACACTGAAGCTTTCTTT. Its protein is CSVGLQQNTEAFF.

This clonotype has ten or more counts. The chain combines TRBV29-1 with TRBJ1-1, with D uncertain. The CDR3 totals 13 residues. Germline values: CDR1 SQVTM, CDR2 ANQGSEA. The ends were cut back, 5 bases at V and 1 base at J, with 11 bases in the middle. The CDR3 DNA follows: TGCAGCGTTCGAAGGACGGAGAACACTGAAGCTTTCTTT. Translation: CSVRRTENTEAFF.

This clonotype has a handful of counts. The rearrangement joins TRBV20-1 to TRBJ2-2, with D perhaps TRBD1 or TRBD2 (7 bases each). The CDR3 loop spans 15 amino acids. Germline values: CDR1 DFQATT, CDR2 SNEGSKA (reference sequence). Trimming left V 0 bases short and J 5 bases short, with 13 bases between. The CDR3 coding sequence is TGCAGTGCTAGAGATAGCCAGGGGGGGACCGGGGAGCTGTTTTTT. It translates to CSARDSQGGTGELFF.

This clonotype turned up a few times. V usage is TRBV2 and J usage is TRBJ2-5; the match to TRBD2 covers 16 bases. This CDR3 spans 18 amino acids. Per the germline V gene, CDR1 is SNHLY and CDR2 is FYNNEI. Trimming at V came to 8 bases and at J to 5 bases, leaving 14 bases not matched to a gene. The CDR3 bases are TGTGCCAGCGAACCGGGACTAGCGGGGGGGCAGACGTCGGAGACCCAGTACTTC. It specifies CASEPGLAGGQTSETQYF.

At least ten counts were recorded for this clonotype. V and J are TRBV6-5 and TRBJ2-5; D is perhaps TRBD1 (5 bases). Germline CDR1 is MNHEY and CDR2 is SVGAGI. The CDR3 is 15 residues long. V was clipped by 3 bases and J by 4 bases, with 15 bases between them. CDR3 in DNA: TGTGCCAGCAGTTATTCATGGTCAGGGATAGAGACCCAGTACTTC. Encoded protein: CASSYSWSGIETQYF.

There are many counts of this clonotype. The rearrangement joins TRBV27 to TRBJ2-1; D remains unclear. Germline CDR1 MNHEY, CDR2 SMNVEV (reference sequence). This CDR3 spans 14 amino acids. Trimming took off 1 base at V and 4 bases at J, with 8 bases between the two ends. CDR3 loop: CASSLYGGYNEQFF. CDR3 sequence (DNA): TGTGCCAGCAGTTTATATGGTGGATACAATGAGCAGTTCTTC.

The sample holds many counts of this clonotype. The genes are TRBV30 and TRBJ2-1; 7 bases are shared with TRBD2. Unmatched junction bases numbered 3, after V lost 4 bases and J lost 6 bases. The CDR3 is made up of 12 amino acids. Per the germline V gene, CDR1 is GTSNPN and CDR2 is SVGIG (reference sequence). The CDR3 sequence: CAWNRGGNEQFF. DNA for the CDR3: TGTGCCTGGAACCGCGGGGGCAATGAGCAGTTCTTC. The entire variable domain, with the rest obtained from reference TRBV30 and TRBJ2-1, is as follows: SQTIHQWPATLVQPVGSPLSLECTVEGTSNPNLYWYRQAAGRGLQLLFYSVGIGQISSEVPQNLSASRPQDRQFILSSKKLLLSDSGFYLCAWNRGGNEQFFGPGTRLTVL.